The T cell receptor beta chain under discussion was sequenced for a study of Graves' ophthalmopathy and Graves' hyperthyroidism. Study at large: Peripheral blood samples were taken at initial diagnosis, before any treatment. Study-wide points: Among expanded thyroid clonotypes above 0.001 frequency, most also occurred in blood.

Amplification of TCR beta CDR3 regions used RNA transcripts. The workflow started with a first-round RT-PCR run with HTBI primers and then moved on to a second-round multiplex PCR. TCRdb recomputed calls from the multiplex PCR reads with MiXCR, one row per CDR3 protein. The sample has about 400,000 distinct CDR3 sequences, around 19% seen once. In the case of this clonotype: Its antigen is still unknown.

CDR1 DFQATT and CDR2 SNEGSKA come from the germline V gene (reference sequence). The V and J ends lost 6 bases and 5 bases, in that order; junction bases with no gene match: 1. This CDR3 has 11 amino acids. Input material: peripheral blood. This clonotype was obtained from a woman under 30 with Graves' ophthalmopathy. The chain carries TRBV20-1 and TRBJ1-1; 9 nucleotides match TRBD1. For the CDR3, the DNA is TGCAGTGCCGGGACAGGGACTGAAGCTTTCTTT. Its translation: CSAGTGTEAFF.